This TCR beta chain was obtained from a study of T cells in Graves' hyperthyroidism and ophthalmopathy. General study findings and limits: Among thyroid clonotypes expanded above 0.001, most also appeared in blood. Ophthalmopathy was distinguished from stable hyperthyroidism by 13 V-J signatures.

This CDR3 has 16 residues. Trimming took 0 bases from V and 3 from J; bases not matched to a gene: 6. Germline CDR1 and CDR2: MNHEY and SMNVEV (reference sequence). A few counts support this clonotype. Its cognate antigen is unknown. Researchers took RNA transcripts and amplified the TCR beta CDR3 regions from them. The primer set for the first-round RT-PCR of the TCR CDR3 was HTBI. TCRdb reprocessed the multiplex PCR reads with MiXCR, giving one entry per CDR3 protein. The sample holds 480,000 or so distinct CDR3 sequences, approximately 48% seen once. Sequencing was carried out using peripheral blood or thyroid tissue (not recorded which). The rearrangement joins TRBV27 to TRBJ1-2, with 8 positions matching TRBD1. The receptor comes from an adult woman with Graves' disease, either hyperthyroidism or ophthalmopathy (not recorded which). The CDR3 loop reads CASSLSPDREDYGYTF. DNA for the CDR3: TGTGCCAGCAGTTTATCTCCGGACAGGGAGGACTATGGCTACACCTTC.